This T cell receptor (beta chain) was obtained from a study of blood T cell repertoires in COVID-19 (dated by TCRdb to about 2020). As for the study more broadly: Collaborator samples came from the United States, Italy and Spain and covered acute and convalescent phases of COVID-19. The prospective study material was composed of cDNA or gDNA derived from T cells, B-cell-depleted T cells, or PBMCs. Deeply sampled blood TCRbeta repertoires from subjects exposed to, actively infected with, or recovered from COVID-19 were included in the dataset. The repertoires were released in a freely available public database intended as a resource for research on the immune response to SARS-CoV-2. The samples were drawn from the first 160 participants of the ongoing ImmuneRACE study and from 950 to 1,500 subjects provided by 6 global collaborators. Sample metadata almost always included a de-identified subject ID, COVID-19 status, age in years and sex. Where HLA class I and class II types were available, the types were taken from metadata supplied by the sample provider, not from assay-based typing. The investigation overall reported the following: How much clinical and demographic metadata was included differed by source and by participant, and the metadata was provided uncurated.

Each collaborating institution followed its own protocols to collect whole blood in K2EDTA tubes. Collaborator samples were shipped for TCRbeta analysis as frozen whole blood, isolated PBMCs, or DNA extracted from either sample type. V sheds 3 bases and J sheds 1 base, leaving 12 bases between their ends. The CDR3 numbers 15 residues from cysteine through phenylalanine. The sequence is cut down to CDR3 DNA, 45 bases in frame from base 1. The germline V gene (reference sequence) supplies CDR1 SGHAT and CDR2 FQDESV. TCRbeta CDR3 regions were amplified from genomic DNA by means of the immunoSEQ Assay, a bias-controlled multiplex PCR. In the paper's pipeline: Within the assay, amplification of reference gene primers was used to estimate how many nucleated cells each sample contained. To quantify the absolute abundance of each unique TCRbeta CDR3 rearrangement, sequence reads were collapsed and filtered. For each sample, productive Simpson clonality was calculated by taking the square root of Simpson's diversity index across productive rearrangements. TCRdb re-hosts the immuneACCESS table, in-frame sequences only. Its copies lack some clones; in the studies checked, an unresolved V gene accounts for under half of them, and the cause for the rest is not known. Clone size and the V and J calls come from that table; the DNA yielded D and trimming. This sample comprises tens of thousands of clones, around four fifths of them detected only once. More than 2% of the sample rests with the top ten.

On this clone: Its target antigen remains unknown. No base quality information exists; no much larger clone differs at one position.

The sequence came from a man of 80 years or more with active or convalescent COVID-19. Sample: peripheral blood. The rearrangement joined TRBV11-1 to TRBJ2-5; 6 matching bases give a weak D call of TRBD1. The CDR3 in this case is CASSFNRVIQETQYF. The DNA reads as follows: TGTGCCAGCAGCTTTAACAGGGTGATCCAAGAGACCCAGTACTTC.